The clone carrying this TCR beta chain was seen more than once but under ten times. The source of the sample is a study of response to subunit inactivated influenza vaccine. The CDR3 is 12 amino acids. V dropped 0 bases and J dropped 12 bases, with 9 bases sitting between them. CDR1 is SGHTA, CDR2 FQGNSA, per germline. TCRdb used MiXCR to reprocess the RT-PCR reads, holding one entry per CDR3 protein. This table has almost 250,000 distinct CDR3 sequences, 10% to 15% appearing once. This material consisted of non-naive T cells sorted from PBMCs, taken about 14 days before vaccination. The chain is built from TRBV7-2 and TRBJ2-4; no clear D. The TCR comes from a man over 45 who received an inactivated influenza vaccine. In DNA form, the CDR3 reads TGTGCCAGCAGCTTAGCCCAGAACTCTCAGTACTTC. This codes for CASSLAQNSQYF.